These 24 T cell receptor beta chains were all obtained from the same sample, sequenced in a study of T-cell reconstitution after alpha-beta-depleted transplantation in children. The library targeted TCRbeta and was prepared with unique molecular identifiers. TCRdb processed the PCR reads anew with MiXCR; each CDR3 protein has one entry. The sample has 150,000 to 200,000 distinct CDR3 sequences, approximately 7% seen once. This sample comprised PBMCs from the stem cell graft donor, obtained from the stem cell graft. The receptors here all came from a human donor who donated a stem cell graft to a child with Wiskott-Aldrich syndrome.

This sequence joins TRBV6-4 and TRBJ2-7; 14 bases are a match to TRBD2. Looked up from germline, CDR1 is MRHNA and CDR2 is SNTAGT. The length of the CDR3 is 19 residues. V gave up 6 bases and J gave up 6 bases; unmatched junction bases: 19. DNA of the CDR3: TGTGCCAGCAGCTCCCCGACTAGCGGGGGGGCTCGTATAAGCTTCGAGCAGTACTTC. This gives the protein CASSSPTSGGARISFEQYF.

In this sample, this clonotype turned up many times. The V call is TRBV2, the J call TRBJ2-2, with D possibly called TRBD1 or TRBD2 (5 bases each). V lost 11 bases and J lost 2, with 15 bases in between. This CDR3 comprises 14 residues. Germline V gene sequence: CDR1 SNHLY, CDR2 FYNNEI. The CDR3 nucleotides read TGTGCCGGCTTGTGGGACGTTAACACCGGGGAGCTGTTTTTT. Translated, it gives CAGLWDVNTGELFF.

This clonotype was observed many times. V usage is TRBV7-8 and J usage is TRBJ2-2, with a tentative D call TRBD2 (6 bases). Germline loops: CDR1 SGHVS, CDR2 FQNEAQ. The V end lost 4 bases, the J end lost 3 bases, and 21 bases lay between the germline ends. The CDR3 spans 18 residues. This CDR3 is CASSSNWPGLPYTGELFF. The CDR3 DNA reads as TGTGCCAGCAGCTCCAATTGGCCGGGACTCCCTTACACCGGGGAGCTGTTTTTT.

This clonotype was counted many times. The chain joins TRBV20-1 to TRBJ2-6; TRBD2 is a possible D gene (7 bases). Looked up from germline, CDR1 is DFQATT and CDR2 is SNEGSKA (reference sequence). The CDR3 is 17 amino acids. Trimming removed 0 bases from V and 2 bases from J, with 14 bases in between. Here the CDR3 DNA reads TGCAGTGCTAGAGATCTGGGGGGGCGAGCTGGGGCCAACGTCCTGACTTTC. Its translation: CSARDLGGRAGANVLTF.

This clonotype was detected ten times or more. This CDR3 is CSVPRGSTGELFF. The DNA for the CDR3 is TGCAGCGTTCCACGGGGGAGCACCGGGGAGCTGTTTTTT. The chain is built from TRBV29-1 and TRBJ2-2; D might be TRBD2 (6 bases). Trimming pared 5 bases from V and 4 bases from J, leaving 11 bases between. Germline lookup yields CDR1 SQVTM and CDR2 ANQGSEA. The CDR3 extends over 13 amino acids.

This clonotype was observed many times. This chain connects TRBV20-1 to TRBJ2-7, with TRBD1 identical over 11 bases. V lost 6 bases and J lost 3; bases outside the gene matches: 7. The length of the CDR3 is 14 residues. Germline V lookup: CDR1 DFQATT, CDR2 SNEGSKA (reference sequence). This CDR3 reads CSARPGQGVYEQYF. For the CDR3, the DNA is TGCAGTGCGAGACCGGGACAGGGGGTCTACGAGCAGTACTTC.

In its sample, this clonotype was seen many times. V gene TRBV20-1 combines with J gene TRBJ2-1; TRBD2 agrees at 7 bases. This CDR3 has 14 amino acids. CDR1 and CDR2 from the germline V gene are DFQATT and SNEGSKA (reference sequence). The J segment lost 0 bases and the V segment lost 4 bases, leaving 3 bases of the junction unmatched. CDR3 loop: CSATSGSSYNEQFF. Written as DNA, the CDR3 is TGCAGTGCTACTAGCGGCAGCTCCTACAATGAGCAGTTCTTC.

This clonotype was picked up many times. The chain is built from TRBV12-3 or TRBV12-4 and TRBJ1-2; 7 bases fit TRBD1. The junction had 10 bases not matched to a gene; V was cut back by 6 bases and J by 0 bases. The CDR3 is made up of 16 amino acids. The CDR3 bases are TGTGCCAGCAGCCCGGCGGGGACAGCCTCTAACTATGGCTACACCTTC. Amino acid sequence: CASSPAGTASNYGYTF.

This clonotype was counted ten times or more. The chain combines TRBV7-8 with TRBJ2-7, with D perhaps matching TRBD2 (5 bases). CDR1 SGHVS and CDR2 FQNEAQ come from the germline V gene. The CDR3 loop spans 14 amino acids. Deletions cut 5 bases from V and 1 base from J, with 12 bases between. The DNA of the CDR3 is TGTGCCAGCAGCAACTTCCGAGGGTCCTACGAGCAGTACTTC. This codes for CASSNFRGSYEQYF.

This clonotype was found many times. The V and J genes are TRBV3-1 and TRBJ2-3, with D possibly TRBD1 on 6 matching bases. Germline V gives CDR1 LGHDT, CDR2 YNNKEL (reference sequence). V lost 4 bases and J lost 6, with 14 bases in between. CDR3 length: 14 amino acids. CDR3 region: CASSRQGLRDTQYF. The DNA of the CDR3 is TGTGCCAGCAGCCGGCAGGGGTTACGGGATACGCAGTATTTT.

This clonotype was counted many times. This chain uses TRBV12-3 or TRBV12-4 with TRBJ2-1; D may be TRBD2 (6 bases). Trimming left V 7 bases short and J 4 bases short, with 14 bases between. The CDR3 runs 14 residues. This chain's CDR3 is CASNIARGYNEQFF. As DNA, the CDR3 is TGTGCCAGCAACATAGCGCGGGGATACAATGAGCAGTTCTTC.

The chain has TRBV5-4 and TRBJ2-6; D gene unclear. CDR1 is SGHNT, CDR2 YYREEE, per germline (reference sequence). This CDR3 is 14 amino acids long. V shed 3 bases and J shed 4 bases, with 8 bases lying between them. CDR3 sequence reads: CASSWAGGANVLTF. For the CDR3, the DNA is TGTGCCAGCAGCTGGGCCGGGGGGGCCAACGTCCTGACTTTC.

This clonotype was seen many times. V usage is TRBV5-5 and J usage is TRBJ2-5; D remains ambiguous. V lost 4 bases, J lost 5 bases, and 9 bases lay in between. The CDR3 runs to 12 residues. Per germline, CDR1 SGHKS and CDR2 YYEKEE (reference sequence). In DNA, the CDR3 is TGTGCCAGCAGCGGTCTTGGGGAGACCCAGTACTTC. This encodes CASSGLGETQYF.

This clonotype was picked up many times. The chain carries TRBV20-1 and TRBJ1-5; D remains ambiguous. The V gene's germline CDR1 is DFQATT and CDR2 SNEGSKA (reference sequence). Trimming cost V 0 bases and J 3 bases, with 12 bases left between them. The CDR3 extends over 15 amino acids. This CDR3 is CSARDRRAYNQPQHF. The CDR3 DNA is TGCAGTGCTAGAGATCGGAGGGCTTACAATCAGCCCCAGCATTTT.

This clonotype showed up many times. The chain is built from TRBV5-1 and TRBJ1-2; no clear D. V dropped 0 bases and J dropped 0 bases, with 12 bases sitting between them. Germline V CDR1 and CDR2: SGHRS, YFSETQ. This CDR3 region has 16 residues. In DNA form, the CDR3 reads TGCGCCAGCAGCTTGGGCGGTAGCCTGTCTAACTATGGCTACACCTTC. Protein product: CASSLGGSLSNYGYTF.

Many counts were recorded for this clonotype. The J gene is TRBJ1-1, the V gene TRBV12-3 or TRBV12-4; 8 positions match TRBD1. This CDR3 comprises 14 residues. Germline trimming cut 7 bases from V and 1 base from J; bases unmatched to any gene: 5. CDR3 protein: CASKPGQGNTEAFF. The CDR3 DNA follows: TGTGCCAGCAAACCTGGACAGGGGAACACTGAAGCTTTCTTT.

This chain uses TRBV20-1 with TRBJ1-1; perhaps TRBD1 as D (5 bases). This CDR3 contains 14 residues. Trimming removed 6 bases from V and 1 base from J, with 15 bases in between. Germline loops: CDR1 DFQATT, CDR2 SNEGSKA (reference sequence). CDR3 nucleotides: TGCAGTGCGAGGGGTCTGGGGGAGAACACTGAAGCTTTCTTT. Its translation is CSARGLGENTEAFF.

This clonotype has a count of ten or more. The V call is TRBV20-1, the J call TRBJ1-2, with D perhaps matching TRBD1 (5 bases). From germline, CDR1 is DFQATT and CDR2 SNEGSKA (reference sequence). The CDR3 length is 15 residues. Trimming took off 2 bases at V and 4 bases at J, with 17 bases between the two ends. CDR3 sequence: CSARPPPRVLYGYTF. CDR3 sequence (DNA): TGCAGTGCTAGACCACCCCCCAGGGTGCTCTATGGCTACACCTTC.

This clonotype was seen repeatedly, ten times or more. The chain combines TRBV12-3 or TRBV12-4 with TRBJ2-1; possibly TRBD2 for D (6 bases). Trimming cost V 5 bases and J 4 bases, with 9 bases left between them. The CDR3 spans 13 residues. CDR3 bases: TGTGCCAGCAGTGCCGGGACTTACAATGAGCAGTTCTTC. This gives the protein CASSAGTYNEQFF.

This clonotype was observed many times. This sequence joins TRBV10-3 and TRBJ2-5; D may be TRBD1 or TRBD2 (7 bases each). Germline V CDR1 and CDR2: ENHRY, SYGVKD. V shed 10 bases and J shed 4 bases, with 16 bases lying between them. The CDR3 covers 13 residues. CDR3 DNA sequence: TGTGCCACCGCGGCAGGGGGGGTAGAGACCCAGTACTTC. Amino acid sequence: CATAAGGVETQYF.

As for this clonotype: A much larger clone differs from this one at a single base, so this may be a read error. The CDR3 ends on some other residue instead of the conserved phenylalanine or tryptophan, so this is likely a read error. The DNA is left out, because the CDR3 cannot be placed on it with certainty; the CDR3 is given as TCRdb lists it. The rearrangement uses TRBV12-3 or TRBV12-4 and TRBJ2-4; TRBD2, the table's D call, was not compared with the DNA. The CDR3 numbers 12 amino acids, ends counted. The CDR3 loop reads CASSRLKEGKYL.

There are many counts of this clonotype. The chain carries TRBV18 and TRBJ2-3; 8 bases are a match to TRBD2. There are 17 residues in the CDR3. The V segment lost 1 base and the J segment 5 bases; nucleotides outside the gene matches: 11. Germline V gene sequence: CDR1 KGHSH, CDR2 LQKENI. The CDR3 protein is CASSPRTSGSWGDTQYF. In DNA form, the CDR3 reads TGTGCCAGCTCACCACGGACAAGCGGGAGTTGGGGAGATACGCAGTATTTT.

This clonotype was counted ten times or more. The gene calls are TRBV20-1 and TRBJ2-7, with D possibly matching TRBD2 (6 bases). With 3 bases removed from V and 5 bases from J, the gap between germline ends came to 17 bases. The CDR3 runs 14 residues. CDR1 DFQATT and CDR2 SNEGSKA come from the germline V gene (reference sequence). CDR3 nucleotide sequence: TGCAGTGCTAGTCGGCGGGATGCTAGGAACGAGCAGTACTTC. The encoded protein is CSASRRDARNEQYF.

This clonotype was picked up many times. V and J are TRBV15 and TRBJ2-5; no firm D call. V gave up 4 bases and J gave up 5 bases, with 8 bases separating them. Germline CDR1 is LNHNV and CDR2 is YYDKDF (reference sequence). This CDR3 has 12 amino acids. The CDR3 DNA sequence: TGTGCCACCAGCACCCCGGTGGAGACCCAGTACTTC. This sequence encodes CATSTPVETQYF.